Below, 21 T cell receptor beta chains from the same sample are listed, as sequenced in a study of control samples from healthy donors and cancer patients. Repertoires were generated with immunoSEQ multiplex PCR, while TCRdb's copy carries only in-frame clones and drops some. The sample has 60,000 to 70,000 clones, roughly 80% seen once. The sequenced sample consisted of PBMCs. The receptors shown here come from a woman aged 45-65 years with lung cancer.

The V and J genes are TRBV29-1 and TRBJ2-5; D perhaps matches TRBD1 (6 bases). The ends were cut back, 7 bases at V and 2 bases at J, with 17 bases in the middle. Germline V gene data show CDR1 as SQVTM and CDR2 as ANQGSEA. The CDR3 is 14 residues long. The CDR3 sequence is CSAYSDSPQETQYF. CDR3 DNA: TGCAGCGCTTACTCGGACAGCCCTCAAGAGACCCAGTACTTC.

V usage is TRBV18 and J usage is TRBJ2-1; 11 positions agree with TRBD2. After removal of 0 bases from V and 4 bases from J, the junction contained 2 bases not matched to a gene. Germline CDR1 is KGHSH and CDR2 is LQKENI. The CDR3 is made up of 16 amino acids. CDR3 in DNA: TGTGCCAGCTCACCACCGCGGACTAGCGGGTACAATGAGCAGTTCTTC. This sequence encodes CASSPPRTSGYNEQFF.

The chain is built from TRBV24-1 and TRBJ1-5, with D perhaps TRBD1 (6 bases). CDR1 KGHDR and CDR2 SFDVKD come from the germline V gene. The CDR3 totals 16 residues. The V gene lost 4 bases and the J gene lost 1 base, with 13 bases spanning the gap. CDR3 sequence reads: CATSDQDSTSNQPQHF. The CDR3 DNA reads TGTGCCACCAGTGACCAGGACAGTACAAGCAATCAGCCCCAGCATTTT.

The gene calls are TRBV14 and TRBJ2-3, with 9 bases fitting TRBD2. The CDR3 runs to 17 residues. Trimming took 0 bases from V and 5 from J; bases not matched to a gene: 9. Germline CDR1 and CDR2: SGHDN and FVKESK. CDR3 sequence reads: CASSQDVVAGAIDTQYF. For the CDR3, the DNA is TGTGCCAGCAGCCAAGATGTGGTAGCGGGGGCCATAGATACGCAGTATTTT.

The V call is TRBV28, the J call TRBJ1-2; D remains unclear. The germline gives CDR1 MDHEN, CDR2 SYDVKM. CDR3 length: 14 residues. With 2 bases removed from V and 8 bases from J, the gap between germline ends came to 15 bases. CDR3 loop: CASSLLIESGGYTF. DNA of the CDR3: TGTGCCAGCAGTTTACTGATCGAGTCGGGAGGCTACACCTTC.

The chain combines TRBV18 with TRBJ2-5; D is possibly TRBD2 (6 bases). Germline CDR1 and CDR2: KGHSH and LQKENI. V lost 2 bases, J lost 1 base, and 11 bases lay in between. The CDR3 extends over 15 amino acids. The CDR3 loop reads CASSPASVSQETQYF. The CDR3 DNA is TGTGCCAGCTCACCAGCTAGCGTTAGCCAAGAGACCCAGTACTTC. The variable domain in full, completed from reference TRBV18 and TRBJ2-5, reads NAGVMQNPRHLVRRRGQEARLRCSPMKGHSHVYWYRQLPEEGLKFMVYLQKENIIDESGMPKERFSAEFPKEGPSILRIQQVVRGDSAAYFCASSPASVSQETQYFGPGTRLLVL.

The J gene is TRBJ1-2, the V gene TRBV30; D gene uncertain. The CDR3 is 12 amino acids. V gave up 4 bases and J gave up 4 bases, with 10 bases separating them. Germline V gives CDR1 GTSNPN, CDR2 SVGIG (reference sequence). CDR3 in amino acids: CAWKYESYGYTF. The CDR3 DNA is TGTGCCTGGAAATACGAGAGCTATGGCTACACCTTC.

V and J are TRBV18 and TRBJ1-4, with D hard to call. CDR1 is KGHSH and CDR2 is LQKENI in the germline V gene. Trimming left V 2 bases short and J 2 bases short, with 0 bases between. The CDR3 totals 12 residues. CDR3 nucleotides: TGTGCCAGCTCACCAACTAATGAAAAACTGTTTTTT. This translates into CASSPTNEKLFF.

The chain employs TRBV19 and TRBJ1-5; D is ambiguous. The CDR3 is made up of 15 amino acids. From germline, CDR1 is LNHDA and CDR2 SQIVND (reference sequence). V was clipped by 6 bases and J by 5 bases, with 17 bases between them. Written as DNA, the CDR3 is TGTGCCAGTAGGACCGCGGCGGCCGCCCATCAGCCCCAGCATTTT. This sequence encodes CASRTAAAAHQPQHF.

This rearrangement joins TRBV30 to TRBJ1-1; possible D gene TRBD1, 5 bases. In germline, CDR1 is GTSNPN, CDR2 SVGIG (reference sequence). This CDR3 spans 11 amino acids. The V and J ends lost 4 bases and 5 bases respectively, with 8 bases between them. The CDR3 sequence: CAWMGVTEAFF. CDR3 DNA sequence: TGTGCCTGGATGGGGGTGACTGAAGCTTTCTTT. Supplemented by reference TRBV30 and TRBJ1-1, the full variable domain reads SQTIHQWPATLVQPVGSPLSLECTVEGTSNPNLYWYRQAAGRGLQLLFYSVGIGQISSEVPQNLSASRPQDRQFILSSKKLLLSDSGFYLCAWMGVTEAFFGQGTRLTVV.

In its sample, this clone was seen a few times. J is TRBJ1-1 and V is TRBV7-9; a weak D match, TRBD1 (6 bases). CDR3 size: 14 residues. Germline V gives CDR1 SEHNR, CDR2 FQNEAQ (reference sequence). V shed 3 bases and J shed 1 base, with 9 bases lying between them. CDR3 residues: CASSFWGQNTEAFF. CDR3 DNA: TGTGCCAGCAGCTTTTGGGGGCAGAACACTGAAGCTTTCTTT.

The chain has TRBV10-3 and TRBJ1-1; D unclear. V was trimmed by 7 bases and J by 1 base, leaving 10 bases between them. Germline values: CDR1 ENHRY, CDR2 SYGVKD. The length of the CDR3 is 13 residues. The DNA of the CDR3 is TGTGCCATCACTATGGACGGGAACACTGAAGCTTTCTTT. Translation: CAITMDGNTEAFF.

V usage is TRBV29-1 and J usage is TRBJ1-2, with 9 bases matching TRBD1. The CDR3 has 13 amino acids. Trimming cost V 4 bases and J 8 bases; bases outside gene matches: 8. Germline V gene lookup returns CDR1 SQVTM and CDR2 ANQGSEA. The CDR3 nucleotides read TGCAGCGTTGGGTACCGGGACAGGGAGGGCTACACCTTC. As protein: CSVGYRDREGYTF.

The rearrangement uses TRBV5-6 and TRBJ2-1; no firm D call. In germline, CDR1 is SGHDT, CDR2 YYEEEE. V was trimmed by 0 bases and J by 0 bases, leaving 10 bases between them. This CDR3 comprises 16 residues. The CDR3, as DNA: TGTGCCAGCAGCTTGGCTGGGCAGAGCTCCTACAATGAGCAGTTCTTC. It is translated as CASSLAGQSSYNEQFF.

There are a few counts of this clone. The chain couples TRBV2 to TRBJ2-7; 8 bases fit TRBD1. The CDR3 is 16 residues long. Germline assignment: CDR1 SNHLY and CDR2 FYNNEI. Losses at the gene ends were 5 bases for V and 2 bases for J; bases not matched to a gene: 11. CDR3 amino acids: CASSTYSRDRPYEQYF. Here the CDR3 DNA reads TGTGCCAGCAGTACCTACTCCCGGGACAGGCCCTACGAGCAGTACTTC.

The gene calls are TRBV19 and TRBJ2-6; D possibly corresponds to TRBD2 (5 bases). Trimming stripped 7 bases from V and 2 bases from J, with 12 bases between. The CDR3 runs to 15 residues. Germline V lookup: CDR1 LNHDA, CDR2 SQIVND (reference sequence). The CDR3 bases are TGTGCCAGTAAGACTAAAGGCACTGGGGCCAACGTCCTGACTTTC. It codes for CASKTKGTGANVLTF. The entire variable domain, with the rest obtained from reference TRBV19 and TRBJ2-6, is as follows: DGGITQSPKYLFRKEGQNVTLSCEQNLNHDAMYWYRQDPGQGLRLIYYSQIVNDFQKGDIAEGYSVSREKKESFPLTVTSAQKNPTAFYLCASKTKGTGANVLTFGAGSRLTVL.

This sequence joins TRBV24-1 and TRBJ1-2; TRBD1 might be the D (5 bases). V lost 4 bases and J 1 base, leaving 6 bases between the germline ends. Germline V lookup: CDR1 KGHDR, CDR2 SFDVKD. The CDR3 spans 13 residues. DNA of the CDR3: TGTGCCACCAGTGACAGGGATAACTATGGCTACACCTTC. Translating gives CATSDRDNYGYTF.

The chain couples TRBV7-9 to TRBJ1-2, with no clear D. V lost 0 bases and J lost 8, with 13 bases in between. The CDR3 sequence is 14 residues long. Looked up from germline, CDR1 is SEHNR and CDR2 is FQNEAQ (reference sequence). Here the CDR3 DNA reads TGTGCCAGCAGCTTAGCTTCCCCCAGTTTGGGCTACACCTTC. The encoded protein is CASSLASPSLGYTF. The variable domain in full, with the rest retrieved from reference TRBV7-9 and TRBJ1-2, is DTGVSQNPRHKITKRGQNVTFRCDPISEHNRLYWYRQTLGQGPEFLTYFQNEAQLEKSRLLSDRFSAERPKGSFSTLEIQRTEQGDSAMYLCASSLASPSLGYTFGSGTRLTVV.

A few counts support this clone. The chain uses TRBV4-1 and TRBJ2-4, with 11 bases aligning to TRBD2. V shed 1 base, J shed 0 bases, and the junction held 5 bases outside the gene matches. CDR1 and CDR2 (germline): MGHRA, YSYEKL. The CDR3 runs 18 residues. For the CDR3, the DNA is TGCGCCAGCAGCCAAGCTAGCGGGGGGTCAATAGCCAAAAACATTCAGTACTTC. It codes for CASSQASGGSIAKNIQYF.

This chain links TRBV10-3 with TRBJ2-1; D remains unclear. The CDR3 has 14 amino acids. V shed 1 base and J shed 5 bases, with 9 bases lying between them. Germline lookup yields CDR1 ENHRY and CDR2 SYGVKD. DNA of the CDR3: TGTGCCATCAGTGAGTTGACCAACCACAATGAGCAGTTCTTC. Encoded protein: CAISELTNHNEQFF.

The chain has TRBV3-1 (or the pseudogene TRBV3-2) and TRBJ1-4; 7 nucleotides match TRBD1. From germline, CDR1 is LGHDT and CDR2 YNNKEL (reference sequence). The CDR3 loop spans 16 amino acids. V lost 1 base to trimming and J lost 8 bases; unmatched junction nucleotides: 10. CDR3 sequence reads: CASSQATGVSYEKLFF. Here the CDR3 DNA reads TGTGCCAGCAGCCAAGCCACAGGGGTAAGTTACGAAAAACTGTTTTTT.